The source of this TCR beta chain is a study of blood T cell repertoires in COVID-19. Study context: In each case, the material was cDNA or gDNA derived from T cells, B-cell-depleted T cells, or PBMCs.

Per the study methods: From reference gene primer amplification, estimates of nucleated cell counts were derived. Assay: immunoSEQ multiplex PCR; the TCRdb copy retains only in-frame clones and omits some. V and J calls and clone size are given by that table; D and trimming were obtained from the DNA. Counted here are around 160,000 clones, roughly 84% occurring once; the ten biggest clones make up roughly 13%. This receptor was taken from a woman in her sixties who had recovered from COVID-19. The sequenced material came from PBMCs or T cells enriched from blood (not recorded which).

The CDR3 coding sequence is TGCGCCAGCAGCCAACCCGGGACAATGAACACTGAAGCTTTCTTT. Translation: CASSQPGTMNTEAFF. V is TRBV4-1 and J is TRBJ1-1, with D possibly being TRBD1 (6 bases). Germline CDR1 reads MGHRA; CDR2 reads YSYEKL. Trimming stripped 2 bases from V and 0 bases from J, with 10 bases between. The CDR3 is made up of 15 amino acids.